What follows describes a single T cell receptor beta chain. Its target is unknown. The CDR3 covers 12 residues. From germline, CDR1 is SGHVS and CDR2 FQNEAQ. The V and J ends lost 1 base and 7 bases respectively, with 6 bases between them. Profiled with immunoSEQ multiplex PCR; TCRdb holds only in-frame clones, not every one. In the table there are over 1.5 million clones, 95% to 99% of which are singletons. This specimen comes from a study of shared clonotypes between healthy human individuals. Study-level results: Non-shared clonotypes showed lower generation probabilities than clonotypes common to all four donors.

The clonotype was recovered from a man aged 25 to 40 in good health. This chain links TRBV7-8 with TRBJ2-3; D gene uncertain. Sequenced sample: naive CD4+ T cells sorted from blood. The subset was: CD45RA+ positively selected. The CDR3 DNA is TGTGCCAGCAGCTTAGGGGATTATACGCAGTATTTT. As protein: CASSLGDYTQYF.